The 14 T cell receptor beta chains listed next were all sequenced from one sample in a study of CD8 T cells in ankylosing spondylitis. TCRdb independently ran MiXCR on the 5' RACE reads; one entry per CDR3 protein. The sample shows some 250,000 distinct CDR3 sequences, about 9.1% of them seen only once. Sequencing was carried out using blood, either unsorted or a sorted T cell fraction (not recorded which). The receptor set was obtained from a male donor with ankylosing spondylitis or in good health (not recorded which).

This clonotype has a count of ten or more. This sequence joins TRBV12-3 or TRBV12-4 and TRBJ2-3; possibly TRBD2 for D (6 bases). This CDR3 spans 16 amino acids. V lost 2 bases and J 0 bases, leaving 12 bases between the germline ends. CDR3 sequence reads: CASSLRPGTSTDTQYF. The CDR3 nucleotides read TGTGCCAGCAGTTTACGCCCCGGGACTAGCACAGATACGCAGTATTTT.

This clonotype was seen repeatedly, ten times or more. The V gene is TRBV7-9, the J gene TRBJ2-1; a weak D match, TRBD1 (5 bases). The CDR3 spans 17 residues. The V gene's germline CDR1 is SEHNR and CDR2 FQNEAQ (reference sequence). Trimming shortened V by 1 base and J by 1 base, and 14 bases separated the two germline ends. The CDR3 region is CASSLDPKGISYNEQFF. Written as DNA, the CDR3 is TGTGCCAGCAGCTTAGACCCCAAGGGGATATCCTACAATGAGCAGTTCTTC.

This clonotype was detected ten times or more. This sequence joins TRBV29-1 and TRBJ2-3, with D maybe TRBD1 (5 bases). V was shortened by 4 bases and J by 3 bases, with 8 bases between the two germline ends. CDR3 length: 12 residues. Germline lookup yields CDR1 SQVTM and CDR2 ANQGSEA. CDR3 in DNA: TGCAGCGTTGCCCCAGGGACAGATACGCAGTATTTT. Translated: CSVAPGTDTQYF.

This clonotype was recorded at least ten times. The genes are TRBV6-5 and TRBJ2-5; D gene unclear. V lost 1 base, J lost 1 base, and 10 bases lay in between. The germline gives CDR1 MNHEY, CDR2 SVGAGI. The CDR3 has 15 amino acids. The CDR3 coding sequence is TGTGCCAGCAGTTACTGGGAACAGCTCCAAGAGACCCAGTACTTC. Amino acids: CASSYWEQLQETQYF.

The sample holds many counts of this clonotype. The chain has TRBV27 and TRBJ2-1, with D tentatively TRBD1 or TRBD2 (6 bases each). The V end was cut by 8 bases, the J end by 3 bases, with 11 bases between. The CDR3 has 13 residues. The germline gives CDR1 MNHEY, CDR2 SMNVEV (reference sequence). Written as DNA, the CDR3 is TGTGCCAGCCAGAGGGGGGTCTACAATGAGCAGTTCTTC. It codes for CASQRGVYNEQFF.

The table lists this clonotype with many counts. V is TRBV6-4 and J is TRBJ2-1; 10 bases map to TRBD1. CDR3 length: 15 residues. Germline V gene lookup returns CDR1 MRHNA and CDR2 SNTAGT. With V trimmed by 2 bases and J by 6 bases, 4 bases remained unmatched. The CDR3 coding sequence is TGTGCCAGCAGTGACGGGACAGGGGACCGCAATGAGCAGTTCTTC. Its protein is CASSDGTGDRNEQFF.

This clonotype was recorded many times. The V and J genes are TRBV6-2 or TRBV6-3 and TRBJ2-3, with no clear D. The germline V and J ends were trimmed by 2 bases and 5 bases, with 5 bases remaining between them. The CDR3 length is 12 residues. CDR1 MNHEY and CDR2 SVGEGT come from the germline V gene. The CDR3 region has the DNA TGTGCCAGCAGTTACGTGGGAGATACGCAGTATTTT. As protein: CASSYVGDTQYF.

This clonotype was seen many times. The V call is TRBV5-1, the J call TRBJ1-2, with no clear D. Trimming pared 0 bases from V and 5 bases from J, leaving 14 bases between. Germline lookup yields CDR1 SGHRS and CDR2 YFSETQ. The CDR3 loop spans 15 amino acids. The CDR3 reads CASSLEARSGYGYTF. The CDR3, as DNA: TGCGCCAGCAGCTTGGAGGCCCGAAGTGGGTATGGCTACACCTTC.

There are many counts of this clonotype. This chain joins TRBV7-3 and TRBJ2-2; D gene ambiguous. The germline V gene has CDR1 SGHTA and CDR2 FQGTGA. This CDR3 spans 12 amino acids. The V gene lost 6 bases and the J gene lost 8 bases, with 10 bases spanning the gap. CDR3 sequence reads: CASSPEVGELFF. The CDR3 nucleotides read TGTGCCAGCAGTCCTGAAGTTGGGGAGCTGTTTTTT.

In its sample, this clonotype was seen many times. This chain connects TRBV7-3 to TRBJ2-1, with D perhaps TRBD2 (5 bases). CDR3 size: 14 residues. V was clipped by 2 bases and J by 5 bases, with 10 bases between them. Germline V lookup: CDR1 SGHTA, CDR2 FQGTGA. The CDR3 loop reads CASSLLSRDNEQFF. The CDR3 region has the DNA TGTGCCAGCAGCTTACTCTCGAGGGACAATGAGCAGTTCTTC.

V usage is TRBV15 and J usage is TRBJ2-2; D gene unclear. This CDR3 spans 14 amino acids. Looked up from germline, CDR1 is LNHNV and CDR2 is YYDKDF (reference sequence). The V and J ends lost 0 bases and 4 bases respectively, with 6 bases between them. The CDR3: CATSRDKSTGELFF. As DNA, the CDR3 is TGTGCCACCAGCAGAGATAAGTCCACCGGGGAGCTGTTTTTT. The whole variable domain, remainder taken from reference TRBV15 and TRBJ2-2, is DAMVIQNPRYQVTQFGKPVTLSCSQTLNHNVMYWYQQKSSQAPKLLFHYYDKDFNNEADTPDNFQSRRPNTSFCFLDIRSPGLGDTAMYLCATSRDKSTGELFFGEGSRLTVL.

This clonotype was counted ten times or more. The gene calls are TRBV28 and TRBJ2-1; tentative D call: TRBD1 (5 bases). Trimming pared 2 bases from V and 0 bases from J, leaving 5 bases between. Germline loops: CDR1 MDHEN, CDR2 SYDVKM. CDR3 length equals 14 residues. The CDR3 nucleotides read TGTGCCAGCAGTTTAGACAGCTCCTACAATGAGCAGTTCTTC. Translating gives CASSLDSSYNEQFF. The full variable domain, in which reference TRBV28 and TRBJ2-1 provide the parts outside the CDR3, is DVKVTQSSRYLVKRTGEKVFLECVQDMDHENMFWYRQDPGLGLRLIYFSYDVKMKEKGDIPEGYSVSREKKERFSLILESASTNQTSMYLCASSLDSSYNEQFFGPGTRLTVL.

This clonotype was counted ten times or more. The chain combines TRBV7-9 with TRBJ2-7, with D hard to call. There are 13 residues in the CDR3. With 5 bases removed from V and 9 bases from J, the gap between germline ends came to 17 bases. The germline V gene encodes CDR1 SEHNR and CDR2 FQNEAQ (reference sequence). CDR3 bases: TGTGCCAGCAGCACCACTGGCGGCGGTTCGCAGTACTTC. Protein product: CASSTTGGGSQYF.

This clonotype was observed many times. The rearrangement joins TRBV5-1 to TRBJ2-3, with TRBD2 matching 8 bases. CDR1 is SGHRS, CDR2 YFSETQ, per germline. The CDR3 is made up of 17 amino acids. The trim removed 2 bases at V and 0 bases at J, leaving 8 bases unmatched. The CDR3 loop reads CASSLVAAGGSTDTQYF. The CDR3 DNA follows: TGCGCCAGCAGCTTAGTTGCGGCGGGAGGTAGCACAGATACGCAGTATTTT.